The clone carrying this T cell receptor (beta chain) has more than one count but fewer than ten. Its antigen is not identified. Unexposed donor CD4+ T cells date from 2011-2018, before the COVID-19 pandemic. After about 11 days of culture, CD4+ T cells were isolated. Unexposed-donor CD4+ T cells were probed with SARS-CoV-2 S/N and four cold-coronavirus spikes, cells permitting. Half the medium was replaced with IL-2 medium on days 3 and 7. The data were obtained in a study of CD4 T cells in relation to SARS-CoV-2 and coronaviruses. Study-wide context: After roughly ten days of antigen culture, PBMC TCR beta CDR3s were sequenced. Negative control cultures got HIV-1 Nef peptides or no peptide.

The data were produced by immunoSEQ multiplex PCR, yet TCRdb's version contains in-frame clones alone and is incomplete. The data contain some 16,000 clones, 70% to 80% of them seen just once; the ten biggest clones take up 8% to 10%. Trimming at V came to 5 bases and at J to 7 bases, leaving 3 bases not matched to a gene. Per germline, CDR1 MNHEY and CDR2 SMNVEV (reference sequence). This CDR3 has 15 residues. Input material: CD4+ T cells from PBMCs, cultured in vitro. The sequence derives from a human donor in good health. The chain has TRBV27 and TRBJ2-1; 15 positions match TRBD2. The CDR3 sequence: CASSPGTSGRNEQFF. The CDR3 nucleotides are TGTGCCAGCAGTCCGGGGACTAGCGGGAGGAATGAGCAGTTCTTC.